The next 22 T cell receptor beta chains were all read from a single sample in a study of OX40 agonist ivuxolimab in advanced cancers. Profiling relied on immunoSEQ multiplex PCR, and the TCRdb table lists in-frame clones only, not all of them. Of about 47,000 clones in the sample, 88% are singletons; the top ten hold roughly 8%. This specimen was CD4+ or CD8+ T cells sorted from blood, taken in a trial of the OX40 agonist ivuxolimab. These receptor sequences come from an adult with an advanced solid tumor such as melanoma, head and neck, liver or kidney cancer.

The V call is TRBV11-3, the J call TRBJ2-1; TRBD1 aligns across 7 bases. Germline V gives CDR1 SGHNT, CDR2 YENEEA. V lost 2 bases and J lost 5; bases outside the gene matches: 3. The CDR3 length is 14 residues. The DNA for the CDR3 is TGTGCCAGCAGCTTAAGGGACAGAGACAATGAGCAGTTCTTC. This encodes CASSLRDRDNEQFF.

The chain links TRBV5-1 to TRBJ2-5, with D uncertain. This CDR3 contains 15 residues. Trimming removed 2 bases at V and 5 bases at J, with 16 bases between. Germline V gives CDR1 SGHRS, CDR2 YFSETQ. The CDR3 bases are TGCGCCAGCAGCTTTTTAGGCTCCACTTCGGAGACCCAGTACTTC. Translated, it gives CASSFLGSTSETQYF.

The CDR3 here is CASSRGQGASGNTIYF. The DNA of the CDR3 is TGTGCCAGTAGTAGGGGACAGGGGGCATCTGGAAACACCATATATTTT. This chain links TRBV19 with TRBJ1-3; 12 bases agree with TRBD1. Looked up from germline, CDR1 is LNHDA and CDR2 is SQIVND (reference sequence). This CDR3 is built from 16 residues. J gave up 1 base and V 4 bases, and 2 bases lay outside the gene matches.

The chain couples TRBV15 to TRBJ1-6, with unresolved D. V gave up 6 bases and J gave up 9 bases, with 12 bases separating them. The CDR3 runs to 13 residues. In germline, CDR1 is LNHNV, CDR2 YYDKDF (reference sequence). In DNA, the CDR3 is TGTGCCACCAGTACCTCCAGAGGTTCACCCCTCCACTTT. This gives the protein CATSTSRGSPLHF.

This rearrangement joins TRBV4-2 to TRBJ2-1; 14 bases match TRBD2. V lost 3 bases, J lost 5 bases, and 6 bases stayed unmatched. This CDR3 is 17 amino acids long. The germline CDR1 and CDR2 sequences are LGHNA and YNFKEQ. The chain's CDR3 is CASSQAGTSGRNNEQFF. CDR3 nucleotides: TGTGCCAGCAGCCAGGCCGGGACTAGCGGGAGAAACAATGAGCAGTTCTTC.

V is TRBV7-9 and J is TRBJ2-1; D unclear. This CDR3 spans 12 amino acids. Trimming pared 5 bases from V and 6 bases from J, leaving 8 bases between. Germline values: CDR1 SEHNR, CDR2 FQNEAQ (reference sequence). DNA of the CDR3: TGTGCCAGCAGCCCCCGGATCAATGAGCAGTTCTTC. It encodes CASSPRINEQFF.

This clone has only a few counts. The chain joins TRBV18 to TRBJ2-7; weak D call: TRBD2 (5 bases). The V gene lost 0 bases and the J gene lost 0 bases, with 6 bases spanning the gap. The CDR3 extends over 14 amino acids. CDR1 is KGHSH and CDR2 is LQKENI in the germline V gene. The CDR3 DNA reads TGTGCCAGCTCACCACCGGCGGGCTCCTACGAGCAGTACTTC. Its translation: CASSPPAGSYEQYF.

The chain has TRBV7-3 and TRBJ2-7; 7 positions agree with TRBD2. The CDR3 is 14 residues long. Germline V gene lookup returns CDR1 SGHTA and CDR2 FQGTGA. Germline trimming cut 0 bases from V and 3 bases from J; bases unmatched to any gene: 2. The CDR3 spells CASSLTGEGYEQYF. The CDR3 DNA is TGTGCCAGCAGCTTAACCGGGGAGGGCTACGAGCAGTACTTC.

The chain carries TRBV27 and TRBJ2-2; 10 bases line up with TRBD2. Germline assignment: CDR1 MNHEY and CDR2 SMNVEV (reference sequence). J was trimmed by 6 bases and V by 2 bases; bases with no gene match: 12. The CDR3 loop spans 18 amino acids. The CDR3 here is CASSLPGGSGRASGELFF. DNA for the CDR3: TGTGCCAGCAGTTTACCGGGAGGAAGCGGGAGGGCCTCCGGGGAGCTGTTTTTT.

The chain combines TRBV6-5 with TRBJ1-3; unclear D gene. With 5 bases removed from V and 0 bases from J, the gap between germline ends came to 5 bases. The CDR3 has 13 residues. Germline assignment: CDR1 MNHEY and CDR2 SVGAGI. CDR3 DNA sequence: TGTGCCAGCAGTAAAAACTCTGGAAACACCATATATTTT. It translates to CASSKNSGNTIYF.

This clone was observed once. The chain employs TRBV11-1 and TRBJ2-1, with TRBD2 as a possible D gene (5 bases). The germline V and J ends were trimmed by 5 bases and 5 bases, with 10 bases remaining between them. Germline V gene sequence: CDR1 SGHAT, CDR2 FQDESV (reference sequence). The CDR3 contains 13 residues. The CDR3 DNA reads as TGTGCCAGCAGCCTCGGACTCGACAATGAGCAGTTCTTC. Its protein is CASSLGLDNEQFF.

The chain couples TRBV6-7 to TRBJ1-2; D is uncertain. Being an ORF, TRBV6-7 has a function that is uncertain. The V end was cut by 7 bases, the J end by 5 bases, with 11 bases between. The CDR3 is 12 residues long. Here the CDR3 DNA reads TGTGCCAGCACTTTAACCTGGTATGGCTACACCTTC. Protein: CASTLTWYGYTF.

The chain is built from TRBV28 and TRBJ2-1; 14 positions agree with TRBD2. Per the germline V gene, CDR1 is MDHEN and CDR2 is SYDVKM. The J segment lost 7 bases and the V segment lost 2 bases, leaving 10 bases of the junction unmatched. The CDR3 contains 18 residues. The DNA of the CDR3 is TGTGCCAGCAGTTTAGTTCTATTAGGACTAGCGGGAGGTAATGAGCAGTTCTTC. Its translation: CASSLVLLGLAGGNEQFF.

J is TRBJ1-6 and V is TRBV30; TRBD1 might be the D (6 bases). This CDR3 comprises 14 residues. Trimming shortened V by 4 bases and J by 5 bases, and 12 bases separated the two germline ends. The germline gives CDR1 GTSNPN, CDR2 SVGIG (reference sequence). CDR3 protein: CAWNRDIDNSPLHF. In nucleotides, the CDR3 is TGTGCCTGGAACCGGGACATCGATAATTCACCCCTCCACTTT.

The chain uses TRBV7-3 and TRBJ2-3, with TRBD2 matching over 8 bases. Germline values: CDR1 SGHTA, CDR2 FQGTGA. J was trimmed by 1 base and V by 1 base; bases with no gene match: 4. The CDR3 consists of 16 residues. The CDR3 nucleotides are TGTGCCAGCAGCTTAAGTAGCGGGGCTGGCACAGATACGCAGTATTTT. It yields the protein CASSLSSGAGTDTQYF.

This clone was picked up a small number of times. The chain joins TRBV4-1 to TRBJ1-4; D gene uncertain. V lost 1 base and J 6 bases, leaving 12 bases between the germline ends. Germline CDR1 reads MGHRA; CDR2 reads YSYEKL. This CDR3 comprises 15 residues. CDR3 DNA sequence: TGCGCCAGCAGCCAAGTGAACCGCCGGGATGAAAAACTGTTTTTT. It codes for CASSQVNRRDEKLFF.

This chain links TRBV29-1 with TRBJ2-6, with D perhaps TRBD2 (7 bases). V dropped 5 bases and J dropped 0 bases, with 14 bases sitting between them. The germline CDR1 and CDR2 sequences are SQVTM and ANQGSEA. The CDR3 has 16 residues. CDR3 nucleotide sequence: TGCAGCGTTCAGACAGGCGGGGGCTCTGGGGCCAACGTCCTGACTTTC. Residues: CSVQTGGGSGANVLTF.

V usage is TRBV10-1 and J usage is TRBJ2-1, with D possibly being TRBD2 (5 bases). Between the trimmed V and J ends, which lost 2 bases and 2 bases, there was a span of 10 bases. This CDR3 is 15 amino acids long. Germline V gene data show CDR1 as WNHNN and CDR2 as SYGVQD (reference sequence). The CDR3 DNA sequence: TGCGCCAGCAGTGAGGAGGCGGGCCCCTACAATGAGCAGTTCTTC. Translating gives CASSEEAGPYNEQFF.

The rearrangement uses TRBV28 and TRBJ1-3, with D maybe TRBD1 (6 bases). The CDR3 has 16 residues. Deletions cut 3 bases from V and 0 bases from J, with 12 bases between. Per the germline V gene, CDR1 is MDHEN and CDR2 is SYDVKM. The CDR3 DNA reads TGTGCCAGCAGTTTTGAGACAGGTGGCTCTGGAAACACCATATATTTT. It encodes CASSFETGGSGNTIYF.

This chain connects TRBV30 to TRBJ2-7, with TRBD2 matching over 11 bases. Germline V lookup: CDR1 GTSNPN, CDR2 SVGIG (reference sequence). J was trimmed by 5 bases and V by 0 bases; bases with no gene match: 3. The CDR3 consists of 14 residues. The CDR3 sequence is CAWSVASGRHEQYF. For the CDR3, the DNA is TGTGCCTGGAGTGTGGCTAGCGGGAGGCACGAGCAGTACTTC.

V gene TRBV5-1 combines with J gene TRBJ1-5; a possible D gene is TRBD1 (6 bases). Germline CDR1 is SGHRS and CDR2 is YFSETQ. The CDR3 is made up of 15 amino acids. V was clipped by 0 bases and J by 3 bases, with 10 bases between them. In DNA, the CDR3 is TGCGCCAGCAGCTTGGAGGGGGGTCCCAATCAGCCCCAGCATTTT. Its protein is CASSLEGGPNQPQHF.

The V and J genes are TRBV9 and TRBJ2-6; 11 nucleotides align to TRBD2. The V gene's germline CDR1 is SGDLS and CDR2 YYNGEE. The V segment lost 3 bases and the J segment 0 bases; nucleotides outside the gene matches: 5. The CDR3 extends over 18 amino acids. The CDR3 DNA sequence: TGTGCCAGCAGCGATACTAGCGGGAGAGGCTCTGGGGCCAACGTCCTGACTTTC. Translated, it gives CASSDTSGRGSGANVLTF. The full variable domain, rest sourced from reference TRBV9 and TRBJ2-6, is DSGVTQTPKHLITATGQRVTLRCSPRSGDLSVYWYQQSLDQGLQFLIQYYNGEERAKGNILERFSAQQFPDLHSELNLSSLELGDSALYFCASSDTSGRGSGANVLTFGAGSRLTVL.